This paragraph covers one T cell receptor (beta chain) sequence. Its antigen has not been determined. Base qualities are missing; no much larger clone stands one base away. One collaborating source in Seattle enrolled patients during active infection and followed them longitudinally through the course of disease. Collaborating institutions collected whole blood in K2EDTA tubes following their own protocols. For TCRbeta analysis, collaborators shipped samples as frozen whole blood, isolated PBMCs, or DNA extracted from either of those sample types. These data belong to a study of blood T cell repertoires in COVID-19 (dated by TCRdb to about 2020). A note on the overall study: Samples covering the acute and convalescent phases of COVID-19 were provided by collaborators in the United States, Italy and Spain. The material from the prospective study consisted of cDNA or gDNA derived from T cells, B-cell-depleted T cells, or PBMCs. The dataset comprised deeply sampled blood TCRbeta repertoires from subjects exposed to, actively infected with, or recovered from COVID-19. A freely available public database, intended as a resource for researchers studying the immune response to SARS-CoV-2, is where the repertoires were released. The samples were drawn from two sources: the first 160 participants of the ongoing ImmuneRACE study, and fewer than 1,500 subjects contributed by 6 global collaborators. Sample metadata almost always included a de-identified subject ID, COVID-19 status, age in years and sex. Where HLA class I and class II types were available, the types were taken from metadata supplied by the sample provider, not from assay-based typing.

The germline V gene supplies CDR1 SGHRS and CDR2 YFSETQ. Including cysteine and phenylalanine, the CDR3 has 16 amino acids. Here the CDR3 DNA is all that survives: 48 bases in frame from base 1. V has 4 bases trimmed and J has 6 bases trimmed; junction bases matching no gene number 8. General conclusions and limits of the study: How much clinical and demographic metadata was included differed by source and by participant, and the metadata was provided uncurated.

The immunoSEQ Assay, a bias-controlled multiplex PCR, was used to amplify TCRbeta CDR3 regions from genomic DNA. The study's processing was this. Within the assay, amplification of reference gene primers was used to estimate how many nucleated cells each sample contained. To quantify the absolute abundance of each unique TCRbeta CDR3 rearrangement, sequence reads were collapsed and filtered. For each sample, productive Simpson clonality was calculated as the square root of Simpson's diversity index across productive rearrangements. Drawn from immuneACCESS, this table holds only the in-frame rearrangements with V and J called that TCRdb kept. Clones are partly lost; checked studies trace under half to an unresolved V gene and leave the rest unexplained. V and J calls plus clone size are reproduced from that table; the DNA served to infer D and trimming. A total of roughly 410,000 clones appear in this sample, approximately 87% of them only once. 2.3% of the sample comes from the top ten.

This receptor was obtained from a woman aged 55-70 years with COVID-19, enrolled during active disease. Sequenced sample: peripheral blood. This chain is built from TRBV5-1 and TRBJ2-1; TRBD2 agrees with 12 junctional bases. The CDR3 in this case is CASSVGTSGLSNEQFF. The DNA sequence is given as TGCGCCAGCAGCGTAGGGACTAGCGGGCTTAGCAATGAGCAGTTCTTC.